This entry lists 9 T cell receptor beta chains sequenced from one sample in a study of vaccination effects on CD4 cells after COVID-19. Assay used: immunoSEQ multiplex PCR; TCRdb lists only in-frame clones, some missing. The sample carries about 45,000 clones, 60% to 80% recorded once. For these receptors, no antigen is known. When ten to eleven days of culture had elapsed, CD4+ T cells were isolated. The input for sequencing was CD4+ T cells from PBMCs cultured without peptide, taken before COVID-19 vaccination. These receptors all stem from a human donor who had a prior SARS-CoV-2 infection.

This clone was seen a handful of times. V gene TRBV7-3 combines with J gene TRBJ2-3; 12 nucleotides agree with TRBD2. From germline, CDR1 is SGHTA and CDR2 FQGTGA. J lost 5 bases, V lost 5 bases, and 8 bases had no gene match. This CDR3 has 16 amino acids. The CDR3 loop reads CASSHLAGGREDTQYF. CDR3 coding DNA: TGTGCCAGCAGCCATCTAGCGGGAGGGCGAGAAGATACGCAGTATTTT.

The chain is built from TRBV9 and TRBJ2-1, with 11 bases matching TRBD2. The ends lost 4 bases at V and 1 base at J; junction bases unmatched: 4. CDR3 length: 16 residues. Germline-derived CDR1 and CDR2 are SGDLS and YYNGEE. CDR3 sequence: CASSTLAGGSYNEQFF. Written as DNA, the CDR3 is TGTGCCAGCAGCACCCTAGCGGGGGGATCCTACAATGAGCAGTTCTTC.

The V and J genes are TRBV5-1 and TRBJ2-3; D unclear. This CDR3 spans 16 amino acids. Germline V gene lookup returns CDR1 SGHRS and CDR2 YFSETQ. Trimming took 2 bases from V and 0 from J, leaving 13 bases between them. The CDR3 DNA reads TGCGCCAGCAGCTTCAACAGTGGAACTAGCACAGATACGCAGTATTTT. It encodes CASSFNSGTSTDTQYF.

V usage is TRBV11-2 and J usage is TRBJ2-2; TRBD2 agrees at 8 bases. Germline V gene lookup returns CDR1 SGHAT and CDR2 FQNNGV. This CDR3 spans 16 amino acids. The ends lost 2 bases at V and 3 bases at J; junction bases unmatched: 5. CDR3 nucleotides: TGTGCCAGCAGCTTAATCGGGGGGGGATACACCGGGGAGCTGTTTTTT. It encodes CASSLIGGGYTGELFF. Filled out from reference TRBV11-2 and TRBJ2-2, the complete variable domain reads EAGVAQSPRYKIIEKRQSVAFWCNPISGHATLYWYQQILGQGPKLLIQFQNNGVVDDSQLPKDRFSAERLKGVDSTLKIQPAKLEDSAVYLCASSLIGGGYTGELFFGEGSRLTVL.

This chain uses TRBV5-8 with TRBJ1-5, with no clear D. This CDR3 spans 16 amino acids. V gave up 4 bases and J gave up 6 bases, with 20 bases separating them. The germline V gene encodes CDR1 SGHTS and CDR2 YDEGEE. CDR3: CASSLPLHRAGQPQHF. The CDR3 DNA sequence: TGTGCCAGCAGCCTTCCGCTCCACCGGGCAGGTCAGCCCCAGCATTTT.

This chain links TRBV5-5 with TRBJ2-2; D ambiguous. V was trimmed by 0 bases and J by 7 bases, leaving 16 bases between them. There are 16 residues in the CDR3. Germline V gene sequence: CDR1 SGHKS, CDR2 YYEKEE (reference sequence). CDR3 nucleotides: TGTGCCAGCAGCTTGGCCTTGTTTAGCACGAGCGGGGAGCTGTTTTTT. Protein sequence: CASSLALFSTSGELFF. Combining the CDR3 with reference TRBV5-5 and TRBJ2-2 gives the whole variable domain DAGVTQSPTHLIKTRGQQVTLRCSPISGHKSVSWYQQVLGQGPQFIFQYYEKEERGRGNFPDRFSARQFPNYSSELNVNALLLGDSALYLCASSLALFSTSGELFFGEGSRLTVL.

This chain links TRBV7-9 with TRBJ2-2; 14 nucleotides align to TRBD2. Germline trimming cut 5 bases from V and 2 bases from J; bases unmatched to any gene: 7. The length of the CDR3 is 18 residues. Germline V lookup: CDR1 SEHNR, CDR2 FQNEAQ (reference sequence). CDR3 loop: CASSTPGLAGDNTGELFF. In DNA form, the CDR3 reads TGTGCCAGCAGCACCCCGGGACTAGCGGGGGATAACACCGGGGAGCTGTTTTTT.

This chain joins TRBV5-8 and TRBJ2-7, with D unclear. Trimming left V 3 bases short and J 2 bases short, with 12 bases between. Germline V gene lookup returns CDR1 SGHTS and CDR2 YDEGEE. The CDR3 sequence is 14 residues long. CDR3 bases: TGTGCCAGCAGCTCCAGGACCTTTACCTACGAGCAGTACTTC. Translated: CASSSRTFTYEQYF.

In DNA form, the CDR3 reads TGTGCCAGCAGCCCCCGGGGAACAGCCTTCTACGAGCAGTACTTC. Protein sequence: CASSPRGTAFYEQYF. The chain recombines TRBV5-8 with TRBJ2-7, with a tentative D call TRBD2 (5 bases). Germline CDR1 reads SGHTS; CDR2 reads YDEGEE. The CDR3 runs 15 residues. The V end lost 4 bases, the J end lost 3 bases, and 17 bases lay between the germline ends.